This TCR beta chain stems from a study of blood T cell repertoires in COVID-19. Turning to the study itself: Acute and convalescent COVID-19 specimens originated in the United States, Italy and Spain. From T cells, B-cell-depleted T cells, or PBMCs came the material, which was cDNA or gDNA.

In the authors' methods: From reference gene primer amplification, estimates of nucleated cell counts were derived. Clones were read by immunoSEQ multiplex PCR, and TCRdb kept only the in-frame ones, dropping some. The V and J calls and clone size come from that table; D and trimming were worked out from the DNA. The repertoire has some 41,000 clones, 80% to 90% of them found once; the top ten carry around 15%. The CDR3 is 15 residues long. V was pared by 2 bases and J by 5 bases, with 6 bases of the junction left unmatched. Germline assignment: CDR1 SGHAT and CDR2 FQNNGV. J is TRBJ1-1 and V is TRBV11-2; 9 nucleotides agree with TRBD1. The TCR was taken from a man in his 70s with active COVID-19. Sequences were obtained from peripheral blood. The CDR3 protein is CASSLTGGGRTEAFF. CDR3 coding DNA: TGTGCCAGCAGCTTAACAGGGGGCGGGAGGACTGAAGCTTTCTTT. The variable domain in full, with the rest retrieved from reference TRBV11-2 and TRBJ1-1, is EAGVAQSPRYKIIEKRQSVAFWCNPISGHATLYWYQQILGQGPKLLIQFQNNGVVDDSQLPKDRFSAERLKGVDSTLKIQPAKLEDSAVYLCASSLTGGGRTEAFFGQGTRLTVV.